These 26 T cell receptor beta chains came from one sample sequenced in a study of blood T cell repertoires in COVID-19. Profiling relied on immunoSEQ multiplex PCR, and the TCRdb table lists in-frame clones only, not all of them. The sample yields approximately 350,000 clones, more than 80% seen once. The sequencing input was peripheral blood. All receptors come from a man aged 35-49 years with acute or convalescent COVID-19.

This chain's CDR3 is CASSLVERDRIQPQHF. CDR3 sequence (DNA): TGTGCCAGCAGCTTAGTTGAAAGGGACAGGATCCAGCCCCAGCATTTT. The chain employs TRBV7-2 and TRBJ1-5; 8 nucleotides align to TRBD1. The CDR3 spans 16 residues. V shed 1 base, J shed 7 bases, and the junction held 9 bases outside the gene matches. Germline loops: CDR1 SGHTA, CDR2 FQGNSA.

The chain combines TRBV11-1 with TRBJ1-2, with TRBD1 matching 8 bases. The CDR3 extends over 13 amino acids. J lost 8 bases, V lost 5 bases, and 7 bases had no gene match. Germline loops: CDR1 SGHAT, CDR2 FQDESV (reference sequence). CDR3 protein: CASSLTGGRGYTF. The CDR3 DNA reads as TGTGCCAGCAGCCTAACAGGGGGAAGAGGCTACACCTTC.

The genes are TRBV3-1 (or the pseudogene TRBV3-2) and TRBJ1-1; weak D call: TRBD1 (5 bases). The V gene's germline CDR1 is LGHDT and CDR2 YNNKEL (reference sequence). Trimming removed 3 bases at V and 5 bases at J, with 22 bases between. The CDR3 consists of 17 residues. In nucleotides, the CDR3 is TGTGCCAGCAGCCACGGAATTCGGGGGACCATGGGAACTGAAGCTTTCTTT. It is translated as CASSHGIRGTMGTEAFF.

V usage is TRBV4-2 and J usage is TRBJ1-4; the match to TRBD1 covers 8 bases. This CDR3 has 17 residues. CDR1 LGHNA and CDR2 YNFKEQ come from the germline V gene. V lost 1 base to trimming and J lost 4 bases; unmatched junction nucleotides: 8. In nucleotides, the CDR3 is TGTGCCAGCAGCCAAGTTTTAGGGGACAGGATTAATGAAAAACTGTTTTTT. It translates to CASSQVLGDRINEKLFF.

The chain employs TRBV7-2 and TRBJ1-5; the match to TRBD1 covers 7 bases. Unmatched junction bases numbered 6, after V lost 6 bases and J lost 4 bases. CDR1 and CDR2 from the germline V gene are SGHTA and FQGNSA. The CDR3 is 14 amino acids. Here the CDR3 DNA reads TGTGCCAGCAGTTCGGACAGGAGGAATCAGCCCCAGCATTTT. The encoded protein is CASSSDRRNQPQHF.

A single count supports this clone. The CDR3 DNA follows: TGTGCCACCAGCAGAGTTATAGGCATACAGGTGGAAAAACTGTTTTTT. It translates to CATSRVIGIQVEKLFF. The chain recombines TRBV15 with TRBJ1-4; a weak D match, TRBD1 (5 bases). CDR3 length equals 16 residues. V lost 1 base and J 8 bases, leaving 17 bases between the germline ends. Germline V gene data show CDR1 as LNHNV and CDR2 as YYDKDF (reference sequence).

There are a few counts of this clone. The V and J genes are TRBV5-6 and TRBJ2-1; D uncertain. The germline V gene has CDR1 SGHDT and CDR2 YYEEEE. CDR3 length: 13 amino acids. Trimming removed 1 base at V and 8 bases at J, with 10 bases between. CDR3 in amino acids: CASSLSPADEQFF. DNA for the CDR3: TGTGCCAGCAGCTTGTCCCCGGCGGATGAGCAGTTCTTC.

This clone was counted many times. This chain joins TRBV7-9 and TRBJ1-1, with no clear D. From germline, CDR1 is SEHNR and CDR2 FQNEAQ (reference sequence). V was pared by 5 bases and J by 0 bases, with 13 bases between. The CDR3 spans 15 residues. CDR3 bases: TGTGCCAGCAGCGGACTGGGGTATATGAACACTGAAGCTTTCTTT. The encoded protein is CASSGLGYMNTEAFF.

V and J are TRBV4-3 and TRBJ2-6; unclear D gene. The V end lost 3 bases, the J end lost 2 bases, and 23 bases lay between the germline ends. Germline V gene sequence: CDR1 LGHNA, CDR2 YSLEER. The CDR3 covers 20 residues. The chain's CDR3 is CASSQRSGGLSSAGANVLTF. Written as DNA, the CDR3 is TGCGCCAGCAGCCAGCGCTCAGGTGGGCTTTCTTCAGCTGGGGCCAACGTCCTGACTTTC.

This clone was detected only once. An end of the junction differs from the germline gene, which may be a read error. The gene calls are TRBV27 and TRBJ2-7; TRBD1 aligns across 9 bases. The CDR3 covers 15 residues. Germline V gene lookup returns CDR1 MNHEY and CDR2 SMNVEV (reference sequence). This CDR3 reads CASSISGQGFDEQYF. CDR3 DNA: TGTGCCAGCAGTATATCGGGACAGGGTTTTGACGAGCAGTACTTC.

The chain recombines TRBV2 with TRBJ1-6; no firm D call. The germline CDR1 and CDR2 sequences are SNHLY and FYNNEI. Trimming took off 1 base at V and 8 bases at J, with 12 bases between the two ends. This CDR3 comprises 15 residues. This chain's CDR3 is CASSEDYAGDSPLHF. The CDR3 coding sequence is TGTGCCAGCAGTGAAGATTACGCCGGGGATTCACCCCTCCACTTT.

This chain uses TRBV19 with TRBJ1-5, with TRBD1 identical over 8 bases. Germline values: CDR1 LNHDA, CDR2 SQIVND (reference sequence). The trim removed 0 bases at V and 16 bases at J, leaving 8 bases unmatched. The CDR3 is 13 amino acids. The CDR3 reads CASSIERTGRVHF. The CDR3 DNA sequence: TGTGCCAGTAGTATAGAGAGGACAGGGAGGGTCCATTTT.

This clone was seen repeatedly, ten times or more. Other DNA variants within this sample encode the same CDR3. This chain connects TRBV14 to TRBJ1-1; no definite D call. V was cut by 4 bases and J by 4 bases, with 7 bases left in between. The CDR3 has 12 residues. Per the germline V gene, CDR1 is SGHDN and CDR2 is FVKESK. CDR3 sequence (DNA): TGTGCCAGCAGCCTCGCGGGCACTGAAGCTTTCTTT. It specifies CASSLAGTEAFF.

V usage is TRBV5-1 and J usage is TRBJ2-1, with 10 bases lining up with TRBD1. Germline V gives CDR1 SGHRS, CDR2 YFSETQ. V gave up 1 base and J gave up 12 bases; unmatched junction bases: 10. The CDR3 is 15 amino acids. This CDR3 is CASSLSGTGERGQFF. CDR3 coding DNA: TGCGCCAGCAGCTTGAGCGGGACAGGGGAGCGGGGGCAGTTCTTC.

The rearrangement joins TRBV4-2 to TRBJ1-5; no clear D. Between the trimmed V and J ends, which lost 1 base and 6 bases, there was a span of 16 bases. The V gene's germline CDR1 is LGHNA and CDR2 YNFKEQ. The CDR3 has 16 residues. This CDR3 is CASSQVGAREGQPQHF. The CDR3 region has the DNA TGTGCCAGCAGCCAAGTCGGAGCGAGGGAGGGTCAGCCCCAGCATTTT.

This clone has more than one count but fewer than ten. V and J are TRBV10-3 and TRBJ1-2; possible D gene TRBD1, 6 bases. The CDR3 extends over 13 amino acids. V was shortened by 11 bases and J by 4 bases, with 17 bases between the two germline ends. CDR1 is ENHRY and CDR2 is SYGVKD in the germline V gene. CDR3 coding DNA: TGTGCCTTTTCGCCGGGGGGCGGCTATGGCTACACCTTC. It is translated as CAFSPGGGYGYTF.

The chain recombines TRBV4-1 with TRBJ2-3, with 9 bases identical to TRBD2. Germline assignment: CDR1 MGHRA and CDR2 YSYEKL. With 0 bases clipped from V and 2 bases from J, the junction kept 6 bases outside the gene matches. The CDR3 length is 17 residues. CDR3 region: CASSQDWASGITDTQYF. Written as DNA, the CDR3 is TGCGCCAGCAGCCAAGACTGGGCTAGCGGGATCACAGATACGCAGTATTTT.

A word on this clone: One end of the junction varies from germline; a read error may be responsible. The genes are TRBV2 and TRBJ2-7; D might be TRBD1 (5 bases). Germline V gives CDR1 SNHLY, CDR2 FYNNEI. The CDR3 runs 13 residues. The CDR3 DNA is TGTGCCAGCAGTGCGGACACCTCCTACGGGCAGTACTTC. It encodes CASSADTSYGQYF.

This clone showed up just once. CDR3 sequence (DNA): TGCAGCGCCAGGGGACACTTGAACACTGAAGCTTTCTTT. Protein: CSARGHLNTEAFF. The chain recombines TRBV29-1 with TRBJ1-1; D is perhaps TRBD1 (6 bases). The CDR3 is 13 residues long. Trimming pared 7 bases from V and 0 bases from J, leaving 12 bases between. CDR1 and CDR2 from the germline V gene are SQVTM and ANQGSEA.

The rearrangement links TRBV11-3 to TRBJ2-3; weak D call: TRBD2 (6 bases). The V end lost 3 bases, the J end lost 2 bases, and 9 bases lay between the germline ends. CDR1 is SGHNT and CDR2 is YENEEA in the germline V gene. This CDR3 comprises 14 residues. CDR3 coding DNA: TGTGCCAGCAGCTTCGGGACTTACACAGATACGCAGTATTTT. It specifies CASSFGTYTDTQYF.

This chain connects TRBV1 to TRBJ2-3; no DNA check was done on the table's D call, TRBD2. TRBV1 is termed a pseudogene. The CDR3 is made up of 16 amino acids. CDR3 protein: CTSSHFSGAETDTQYF. In DNA, the CDR3 is TGCACCAGCAGCCACTTCTCGGGAGCGGAGACAGATACGCAGTATTTT.

The chain links TRBV7-8 to TRBJ1-2; D call uncertain. Trimming left V 4 bases short and J 2 bases short, with 14 bases between. Germline V gene lookup returns CDR1 SGHVS and CDR2 FQNEAQ. This CDR3 has 15 amino acids. In DNA, the CDR3 is TGTGCCAGCAGCTCCGGTCCCGACACCAACTATGGCTACACCTTC. Translating it yields CASSSGPDTNYGYTF.

This clone turned up a few times. The genes are TRBV6-1 and TRBJ1-2; no clear D gene. The CDR3 totals 18 residues. Trimming removed 3 bases from V and 3 bases from J, with 23 bases in between. CDR1 is MNHNS, CDR2 SASEGT, per germline. CDR3 in amino acids: CASSEAPLWRRTYYGYTF. The DNA for the CDR3 is TGTGCCAGCAGTGAGGCCCCATTATGGCGGCGTACCTACTATGGCTACACCTTC.

The chain has TRBV5-8 and TRBJ1-5; no clear D. The CDR3 contains 12 residues. CDR1 is SGHTS and CDR2 is YDEGEE in the germline V gene. V was cut by 0 bases and J by 5 bases, with 3 bases left in between. The CDR3 coding sequence is TGTGCCAGCAGCTTGGTAGATCAGCCCCAGCATTTT. Encoded protein: CASSLVDQPQHF.

V gene TRBV12-5 combines with J gene TRBJ1-5, with D perhaps matching TRBD1 (5 bases). V was shortened by 1 base and J by 2 bases, with 6 bases between the two germline ends. This CDR3 contains 14 residues. CDR1 and CDR2 (germline): LGHNT, FRNRAP. CDR3 protein: CASGLEGGNQPQHF. As DNA, the CDR3 is TGTGCTAGTGGTTTGGAAGGGGGCAATCAGCCCCAGCATTTT. Complete variable domain (other parts from reference TRBV12-5 and TRBJ1-5): DARVTQTPRHKVTEMGQEVTMRCQPILGHNTVFWYRQTMMQGLELLAYFRNRAPLDDSGMPKDRFSAEMPDATLATLKIQPSEPRDSAVYFCASGLEGGNQPQHFGDGTRLSIL.

The V and J genes are TRBV10-3 and TRBJ1-1, with 7 positions matching TRBD1. The CDR3 spans 14 residues. In germline, CDR1 is ENHRY, CDR2 SYGVKD. The V and J ends lost 3 bases and 3 bases, in that order; junction bases with no gene match: 4. The CDR3 region has the DNA TGTGCCATCAGTGACGCGGACAGGTACACTGAAGCTTTCTTT. This sequence encodes CAISDADRYTEAFF.